The 26 T cell receptor beta chains given below trace back to one sample, sequenced in a study of cytomegalovirus exposure and HLA in healthy donors. Assay used: immunoSEQ multiplex PCR; TCRdb lists only in-frame clones, some missing. The repertoire holds roughly 48,000 clones, with 88% as singletons. Sequencing was done on a sample of PBMCs. The receptor set was obtained from a woman aged 25 to 39 in good health and CMV-seronegative.

This rearrangement joins TRBV6-6 to TRBJ2-3; 13 bases align to TRBD2. The V segment lost 11 bases and the J segment 0 bases; nucleotides outside the gene matches: 5. The length of the CDR3 is 15 residues. CDR1 and CDR2 (germline): MNHNY, SVGAGI (reference sequence). CDR3 protein: CAVGGLAGSTDTQYF. The CDR3 DNA reads as TGTGCCGTCGGGGGACTAGCGGGGAGCACAGATACGCAGTATTTT.

This rearrangement joins TRBV5-4 to TRBJ2-3; TRBD1 aligns across 8 bases. Germline V lookup: CDR1 SGHNT, CDR2 YYREEE (reference sequence). This CDR3 comprises 15 residues. With 0 bases clipped from V and 0 bases from J, the junction kept 0 bases outside the gene matches. The CDR3 loop reads CASSLAGGSTDTQYF. The CDR3 DNA reads as TGTGCCAGCAGCTTGGCAGGGGGCAGCACAGATACGCAGTATTTT.

Note on this clone: The junction and the germline gene differ at one end; a read error may be behind it. The chain is built from TRBV6-5 and TRBJ2-5; 9 nucleotides match TRBD1. This CDR3 is 14 amino acids long. Germline V gives CDR1 MNHEY, CDR2 SVGAGI. The CDR3 DNA follows: TGTGCCAGCAGTTACACAGGGGGCGGAGAGATCCAGTACTTC. It translates to CASSYTGGGEIQYF.

This chain uses TRBV7-2 with TRBJ1-4; D is undetermined. The V end lost 5 bases, the J end lost 2 bases, and 9 bases lay between the germline ends. CDR1 and CDR2 (germline): SGHTA, FQGNSA. The length of the CDR3 is 14 residues. The CDR3 loop is CASSRDSTNEKLFF. CDR3 bases: TGTGCCAGCAGCCGAGACTCCACTAATGAAAAACTGTTTTTT. The variable domain in full, with the rest retrieved from reference TRBV7-2 and TRBJ1-4, is GAGVSQSPSNKVTEKGKDVELRCDPISGHTALYWYRQSLGQGLEFLIYFQGNSAPDKSGLPSDRFSAERTGGSVSTLTIQRTQQEDSAVYLCASSRDSTNEKLFFGSGTQLSVL.

As concerns this clone: One junction end disagrees with the germline gene, perhaps due to a read error. This chain connects TRBV11-2 to TRBJ2-5; D remains ambiguous. The CDR3 consists of 11 residues. Germline values: CDR1 SGHAT, CDR2 FQNNGV. As DNA, the CDR3 is TGTGCCAGCAGCTTAAGAGAGGCCCAGTACTTC. Its protein product is CASSLREAQYF. The variable domain in full, with the rest retrieved from reference TRBV11-2 and TRBJ2-5, is EAGVAQSPRYKIIEKRQSVAFWCNPISGHATLYWYQQILGQGPKLLIQFQNNGVVDDSQLPKDRFSAERLKGVDSTLKIQPAKLEDSAVYLCASSLREAQYFGPGTRLLVL.

V is TRBV27 and J is TRBJ2-1; TRBD2 matches 9 bases. The CDR3 runs 14 residues. The junction had 6 bases not matched to a gene; V was cut back by 3 bases and J by 9 bases. The V gene's germline CDR1 is MNHEY and CDR2 SMNVEV (reference sequence). The CDR3 DNA reads TGTGCCAGCAGTTTGTTGGGACTAGCTCCTGAGCAGTTCTTC. This gives the protein CASSLLGLAPEQFF.

This rearrangement joins TRBV12-5 to TRBJ2-1, with 14 bases fitting TRBD2. Germline V gives CDR1 LGHNT, CDR2 FRNRAP. The CDR3 runs 15 residues. V shed 1 base and J 9 bases; nucleotides not matched to a gene: 2. CDR3 amino acids: CASGLGLAGGSEQFF. The CDR3 DNA follows: TGTGCTAGTGGTTTGGGACTAGCGGGAGGGAGTGAGCAGTTCTTC.

The V call is TRBV5-1, the J call TRBJ2-4, with D perhaps TRBD2 (5 bases). Trimming cost V 6 bases and J 3 bases, with 13 bases left between them. Germline-derived CDR1 and CDR2 are SGHRS and YFSETQ. The CDR3 covers 14 residues. The CDR3 loop reads CASTGGGVKNIQYF. The CDR3 DNA reads TGCGCCAGCACGGGCGGAGGCGTCAAAAACATTCAGTACTTC.

CDR3 sequence (DNA): TGTGCCAGCAGCGGGGACTCGGTGGAGCAGTACTTC. This encodes CASSGDSVEQYF. J is TRBJ2-7 and V is TRBV7-9, with TRBD2 as a possible D gene (6 bases). The CDR3 is 12 residues long. Germline CDR1 reads SEHNR; CDR2 reads FQNEAQ (reference sequence). Trimming removed 5 bases from V and 7 bases from J, with 12 bases in between.

The rearrangement joins TRBV4-3 to TRBJ2-2, with D possibly matching TRBD2 (5 bases). There are 16 residues in the CDR3. V lost 0 bases, J lost 6 bases, and 14 bases lay in between. Germline-derived CDR1 and CDR2 are LGHNA and YSLEER. The CDR3 protein is CASSQDWAEAAGELFF. CDR3 sequence (DNA): TGCGCCAGCAGCCAAGATTGGGCGGAGGCGGCCGGGGAGCTGTTTTTT.

The chain joins TRBV5-1 to TRBJ2-7; D might be TRBD1 (6 bases). The V end lost 5 bases, the J end lost 2 bases, and 14 bases lay between the germline ends. Germline loops: CDR1 SGHRS, CDR2 YFSETQ. The CDR3 has 14 residues. As DNA, the CDR3 is TGCGCCAGCAGTCCCCAGACAGGAACCTACGAGCAGTACTTC. Protein: CASSPQTGTYEQYF.

CDR3 sequence reads: CASRALQSQETQYF. The CDR3 bases are TGTGCCAGCCGCGCCCTACAGAGTCAAGAGACCCAGTACTTC. The chain employs TRBV19 and TRBJ2-5, with D hard to call. This CDR3 has 14 amino acids. Germline values: CDR1 LNHDA, CDR2 SQIVND (reference sequence). Trimming took off 9 bases at V and 2 bases at J, with 16 bases between the two ends.

The V gene is TRBV6-5, the J gene TRBJ1-5; tentatively, D is TRBD1 (5 bases). The V end lost 4 bases, the J end lost 4 bases, and 8 bases lay between the germline ends. The CDR3 length is 13 residues. Germline V gene sequence: CDR1 MNHEY, CDR2 SVGAGI. As DNA, the CDR3 is TGTGCCAGCAGTTCACGGGGGAATCAGCCCCAGCATTTT. Protein product: CASSSRGNQPQHF.

The chain joins TRBV10-1 to TRBJ2-3; 7 positions agree with TRBD2. J was trimmed by 1 base and V by 3 bases; bases with no gene match: 4. The CDR3 spans 15 residues. Per the germline V gene, CDR1 is WNHNN and CDR2 is SYGVQD (reference sequence). The CDR3 loop reads CASSDRGGGTDTQYF. CDR3 nucleotide sequence: TGCGCCAGCAGTGACCGCGGGGGAGGCACAGATACGCAGTATTTT.

The chain joins TRBV21-1 to TRBJ2-1; TRBD1, the table's D call, was not compared with the DNA. TRBV21-1 is tagged as a pseudogene. The CDR3 has 15 amino acids. This chain's CDR3 is CASSNDRGRRNEQFF. The CDR3 DNA is TGTGCCAGCAGCAATGACAGGGGGCGCAGGAATGAGCAGTTCTTC.

The chain employs TRBV28 and TRBJ1-1, with D possibly matching TRBD1 (6 bases). The V end was cut by 2 bases, the J end by 4 bases, with 11 bases between. Germline CDR1 is MDHEN and CDR2 is SYDVKM. CDR3 size: 14 residues. CDR3 bases: TGTGCCAGCAGTTTAGTGGACAGAAGCACTGAAGCTTTCTTT. It is translated as CASSLVDRSTEAFF.

The V gene is TRBV19, the J gene TRBJ1-4; possibly TRBD1 for D (6 bases). The germline V and J ends were trimmed by 3 bases and 0 bases, with 20 bases remaining between them. In germline, CDR1 is LNHDA, CDR2 SQIVND (reference sequence). This CDR3 contains 19 residues. The CDR3 reads CASSMYGQGSLTTNEKLFF. CDR3 nucleotides: TGTGCCAGTAGTATGTATGGGCAGGGGTCGTTGACAACTAATGAAAAACTGTTTTTT.

This sequence joins TRBV7-2 and TRBJ2-3, with 8 bases that match TRBD2. The ends lost 3 bases at V and 2 bases at J; junction bases unmatched: 10. CDR3 length equals 17 residues. Germline CDR1 SGHTA, CDR2 FQGNSA. CDR3 nucleotides: TGTGCCAGCAGCTTGCGAAAATTAGCGGGACCCACAGATACGCAGTATTTT. Amino acid sequence: CASSLRKLAGPTDTQYF. The full variable domain, with the rest looked up from reference TRBV7-2 and TRBJ2-3, is GAGVSQSPSNKVTEKGKDVELRCDPISGHTALYWYRQSLGQGLEFLIYFQGNSAPDKSGLPSDRFSAERTGGSVSTLTIQRTQQEDSAVYLCASSLRKLAGPTDTQYFGPGTRLTVL.

The chain uses TRBV9 and TRBJ2-3, with 9 bases lining up with TRBD1. The CDR3 is 12 amino acids. Trimming removed 3 bases from V and 14 bases from J; junction bases left unmatched: 7. CDR1 and CDR2 (germline): SGDLS, YYNGEE. In DNA, the CDR3 is TGTGCCAGCAGCGACTACAGGGGGCATCTGTATTTT. As protein: CASSDYRGHLYF.

The chain links TRBV5-1 to TRBJ1-1, with a tentative D call TRBD1 (5 bases). There are 16 residues in the CDR3. V lost 4 bases and J lost 1, with 17 bases in between. The germline gives CDR1 SGHRS, CDR2 YFSETQ. The CDR3 bases are TGCGCCAGCAGCCCGGAAGGGGCAGGGCGGAACACTGAAGCTTTCTTT. Encoded protein: CASSPEGAGRNTEAFF.

As concerns this clone: One junction end disagrees with the germline gene, perhaps due to a read error. This rearrangement joins TRBV11-3 to TRBJ2-7; D gene ambiguous. The germline CDR1 and CDR2 sequences are SGHNT and YENEEA. CDR3 length: 14 residues. The CDR3 DNA reads TGCGCCAGCAGCTCCAGGTCTTACCCCTACGAGCAGTACTTC. Translating gives CASSSRSYPYEQYF.

This chain links TRBV5-1 with TRBJ1-3; 9 nucleotides line up with TRBD1. The CDR3 runs 18 residues. Germline CDR1 and CDR2: SGHRS and YFSETQ. V shed 2 bases, J shed 2 bases, and the junction held 11 bases outside the gene matches. This CDR3 reads CASSFTGQGMSTGNTIYF. In DNA, the CDR3 is TGCGCCAGCAGCTTTACGGGACAGGGAATGAGTACTGGAAACACCATATATTTT. Drawing the rest from reference TRBV5-1 and TRBJ1-3, the complete variable domain is KAGVTQTPRYLIKTRGQQVTLSCSPISGHRSVSWYQQTPGQGLQFLFEYFSETQRNKGNFPGRFSGRQFSNSRSEMNVSTLELGDSALYLCASSFTGQGMSTGNTIYFGEGSWLTVV.

The chain combines TRBV6-6 with TRBJ2-7; 7 nucleotides match TRBD1. Trimming at V came to 6 bases and at J to 2 bases, leaving 4 bases not matched to a gene. This CDR3 has 13 residues. Germline lookup yields CDR1 MNHNY and CDR2 SVGAGI (reference sequence). The CDR3 protein is CASSQTGTYEQYF. The CDR3 region has the DNA TGTGCCAGCAGCCAGACAGGGACCTACGAGCAGTACTTC.

The chain carries TRBV27 and TRBJ1-1; TRBD1 might be the D (5 bases). The CDR3 extends over 15 amino acids. Germline CDR1 reads MNHEY; CDR2 reads SMNVEV (reference sequence). Trimming took 0 bases from V and 5 from J, leaving 13 bases between them. CDR3 sequence (DNA): TGTGCCAGCAGTTTATCGACTCAGGGAGGGACTGAAGCTTTCTTT. It translates to CASSLSTQGGTEAFF.

This rearrangement joins TRBV4-2 to TRBJ2-3, with D possibly TRBD2 on 6 matching bases. The germline CDR1 and CDR2 sequences are LGHNA and YNFKEQ. CDR3 size: 16 residues. V shed 4 bases and J shed 3 bases, with 17 bases lying between them. CDR3 protein: CASSLGGARSTDTQYF. Here the CDR3 DNA reads TGTGCCAGCAGCCTCGGCGGGGCGCGAAGTACAGATACGCAGTATTTT.

In this sample, this clone turned up a few times. The chain links TRBV27 to TRBJ2-6; the D is unclear. Looked up from germline, CDR1 is MNHEY and CDR2 is SMNVEV (reference sequence). This CDR3 region has 12 residues. Trimming removed 8 bases at V and 12 bases at J, with 14 bases between. The CDR3 is CASHLGDGVLTF. The DNA for the CDR3 is TGTGCCAGCCATCTTGGAGACGGCGTCCTGACTTTC. Drawing the rest from reference TRBV27 and TRBJ2-6, the complete variable domain is EAQVTQNPRYLITVTGKKLTVTCSQNMNHEYMSWYRQDPGLGLRQIYYSMNVEVTDKGDVPEGYKVSRKEKRNFPLILESPSPNQTSLYFCASHLGDGVLTFGAGSRLTVL.